In its sample, the clone carrying this T cell receptor beta chain was seen a few times. What it binds is not known. This sample is drawn from a study of response to subunit inactivated influenza vaccine. Trimming removed 2 bases from V and 7 bases from J, with 18 bases in between. The germline gives CDR1 DFQATT, CDR2 SNEGSKA (reference sequence). The CDR3 has 16 residues. TCRdb analysed the RT-PCR reads with MiXCR anew, one entry per CDR3 protein. The sample has about 310,000 distinct CDR3 sequences; just over 20% are singletons. Notes on the study in general: Authors suggested each seasonal influenza vaccination recruits few new T cells.

The sequences come from PBMCs from blood, collected 21 months after vaccination. The chain couples TRBV20-1 to TRBJ1-6; tentative D call: TRBD1 (5 bases). The clonotype comes from a man in his fifties or sixties who received an inactivated influenza vaccine. The CDR3 reads CSARPAQGVYNSPLHF. In nucleotides, the CDR3 is TGCAGTGCTAGACCCGCCCAGGGTGTTTACAATTCACCCCTCCACTTT.